A selection of T cell receptor beta chains follows, all from one sample in a study of tumor-infiltrating lymphocytes in primary liver carcinoma. TCRdb reprocessed the multiplex PCR reads with MiXCR, giving one entry per CDR3 protein. In the table there are 100,000 or so distinct CDR3 sequences, around two thirds of which are singletons. The sequenced sample was liver tumor tissue from sampling region 2. The receptors derive from a woman aged 55-69 years with primary liver carcinoma and hepatitis B virus infection. Both conserved end residues are part of each CDR3. Each record gives: D gene, clone size, J gene, V gene, CDR3 protein, CDR3 DNA. The D gene is left open where the match is weak. Expanded clones get a size class; other rows say once, few or many, or leave the size out.

D: -; size: -; J: TRBJ2-2; V: TRBV11-2; CDR3: CASSPPQRPTGELFF; DNA: TGTGCCAGCAGCCCCCCACAAAGACCGACCGGGGAGCTGTTTTTT
D: TRBD2; size: many; J: TRBJ2-5; V: TRBV5-1; CDR3: CASSSGRGSGRSETQYF; DNA: TGCGCCAGCAGCTCCGGCAGGGGTAGCGGGAGGTCAGAGACCCAGTACTTC
D: TRBD2; size: few; J: TRBJ2-1; V: TRBV20-1; CDR3: CSATSLAGAKSGSYNEQFF; DNA: TGCAGTGCTACCTCCCTAGCGGGGGCGAAGTCGGGCTCCTACAATGAGCAGTTCTTC
D: -; size: -; J: TRBJ1-1; V: TRBV20-1; CDR3: CSAPLARAGTEAFF; DNA: TGCAGTGCACCGCTGGCAAGGGCGGGCACTGAAGCTTTCTTT
D: TRBD2; size: -; J: TRBJ2-5; V: TRBV6-6; CDR3: CASSYSSSGRARETQYF; DNA: TGTGCCAGCAGTTACTCTTCTAGCGGGAGGGCCAGGGAGACCCAGTACTTC
D: -; size: -; J: TRBJ2-3; V: TRBV2; CDR3: CARSDPADTQYF; DNA: TGTGCCAGAAGTGATCCCGCAGATACGCAGTATTTT
D: -; size: many; J: TRBJ2-3; V: TRBV4-2; CDR3: CASSQGGLAEGTQYF; DNA: TGTGCCAGCAGCCAAGGGGGACTGGCCGAAGGTACGCAGTATTTT
D: TRBD1; size: -; J: TRBJ2-3; V: TRBV11-2; CDR3: CASIRQGTGYTQYF; DNA: TGTGCCAGCATCCGGCAGGGGACAGGTTATACGCAGTATTTT
D: -; size: many; J: TRBJ1-5; V: TRBV7-8; CDR3: CASSLGANQPQHF; DNA: TGTGCCAGCAGCTTAGGGGCTAATCAGCCCCAGCATTTT
D: TRBD2; size: -; J: TRBJ2-1; V: TRBV2; CDR3: CASSHSKREGLF; DNA: TGTGCCAGCAGTCATTCAAAGCGGGAGGGCCTCTTC
D: -; size: few; J: TRBJ1-1; V: TRBV6-5; CDR3: CVSSYSGGSSTEAFF; DNA: TGTGTCAGCAGTTATTCCGGGGGCTCGAGCACCGAAGCTTTCTTT
D: TRBD1; size: -; J: TRBJ2-7; V: TRBV15; CDR3: CATSRDARGQGEQYF; DNA: TGTGCCACCAGCAGAGATGCCAGGGGGCAAGGCGAGCAGTACTTC
D: -; size: -; J: TRBJ1-1; V: TRBV18; CDR3: CASSQGLNIEAFF; DNA: TGTGCCAGCTCACAAGGACTAAACATTGAAGCTTTCTTT
D: -; size: many; J: TRBJ2-2; V: TRBV6-1; CDR3: CASRKELNTGELFF; DNA: TGTGCCAGCAGGAAGGAGCTGAACACCGGGGAGCTGTTTTTT